These T cell receptor beta chains were read from a single sample in a study of T-cell reconstitution after alpha-beta-depleted transplantation in children. One entry per CDR3 protein, called by TCRdb with MiXCR from the PCR reads. The top ten hold just under 5% of the sample, which has 780,000 or so distinct CDR3 sequences, 15% to 20% seen once. Specimen: PBMCs, mostly from graft donor cells, collected 360 days after TCRalphabeta/CD19-depleted stem cell transplant. All receptors derive from a male patient younger than 18 who had a stem cell transplant for acute lymphoblastic leukemia, so the T cells may come from the graft donor. The CDR3 runs from the conserved cysteine through the conserved F or W. The D gene is left open where the match is weak. Clone size, where shown, is once, few, many, or a class for clones that have expanded.

j_gene: TRBJ2-5
v_gene: TRBV4-2
abundance: many
d_gene: -
CDR3aa: CASSQDPGYQETQYF
CDR3nt: TGTGCCAGCAGCCAAGATCCCGGGTACCAAGAGACCCAGTACTTC

j_gene: TRBJ2-7
v_gene: TRBV12-3/TRBV12-4
abundance: few
d_gene: -
CDR3aa: CASSHGPNYEQYF
CDR3nt: TGTGCCAGCAGTCACGGACCGAACTACGAGCAGTACTTC

j_gene: TRBJ2-1
v_gene: TRBV5-1
abundance: -
d_gene: -
CDR3aa: CASSLEPLAAWDNEQFF
CDR3nt: TGCGCCAGCAGCTTGGAACCCCTGGCGGCTTGGGACAATGAGCAGTTCTTC

j_gene: TRBJ1-5
v_gene: TRBV12-3/TRBV12-4
abundance: -
d_gene: -
CDR3aa: CASSSLGVVGQPQHF
CDR3nt: TGTGCCAGCAGTTCGTTAGGGGTTGTCGGCCAGCCCCAGCATTTT

j_gene: TRBJ1-4
v_gene: TRBV6-1
abundance: -
d_gene: -
CDR3aa: CASRNKRWGEKLFF
CDR3nt: TGTGCCAGCAGAAACAAACGATGGGGAGAAAAACTGTTTTTT

j_gene: TRBJ2-1
v_gene: TRBV12-3/TRBV12-4
abundance: many
d_gene: -
CDR3aa: CASSSRASSYNEQFF
CDR3nt: TGTGCCAGCAGTTCCCGGGCAAGCTCCTACAATGAGCAGTTCTTC

j_gene: TRBJ2-7
v_gene: TRBV27
abundance: many
d_gene: -
CDR3aa: CASSSITKGISYEQYF
CDR3nt: TGTGCCAGCAGTTCCATTACGAAGGGAATTTCCTACGAGCAGTACTTC

j_gene: TRBJ2-3
v_gene: TRBV10-3
abundance: few
d_gene: -
CDR3aa: CAITPRGGTDTQYF
CDR3nt: TGTGCCATCACCCCCCGGGGAGGCACAGATACGCAGTATTTT

j_gene: TRBJ2-7
v_gene: TRBV12-3/TRBV12-4
abundance: -
d_gene: TRBD2
CDR3aa: CASSLKGLAGAQYF
CDR3nt: TGTGCCAGCAGTCTAAAAGGACTAGCGGGAGCGCAGTACTTC

j_gene: TRBJ2-2
v_gene: TRBV28
abundance: -
d_gene: TRBD2
CDR3aa: CASSPTSGIGWTGELFF
CDR3nt: TGTGCCAGCAGCCCTACTAGCGGGATTGGGTGGACCGGGGAGCTGTTTTTT

j_gene: TRBJ1-5
v_gene: TRBV10-3
abundance: -
d_gene: TRBD1
CDR3aa: CAISGRGTGGNQPQHF
CDR3nt: TGTGCCATCAGTGGGCGCGGTACAGGGGGGAATCAGCCCCAGCATTTT

j_gene: TRBJ2-1
v_gene: TRBV7-6
abundance: -
d_gene: -
CDR3aa: CASSHIDGNEQFF
CDR3nt: TGTGCCAGCAGCCACATAGACGGGAATGAGCAGTTCTTC

j_gene: TRBJ1-5
v_gene: TRBV7-9
abundance: few
d_gene: -
CDR3aa: CASSLGGNRQPQHF
CDR3nt: TGTGCCAGCAGCTTAGGGGGGAATCGGCAGCCCCAGCATTTT

j_gene: TRBJ1-5
v_gene: TRBV13
abundance: few
d_gene: TRBD1
CDR3aa: CASSRNRGSNQPQHF
CDR3nt: TGTGCCAGCAGCCGCAACAGGGGTAGCAATCAGCCCCAGCATTTT

j_gene: TRBJ1-2
v_gene: TRBV20-1
abundance: -
d_gene: -
CDR3aa: CSALDWGLGGYTF
CDR3nt: TGCAGTGCTCTTGACTGGGGGCTTGGTGGCTACACCTTC

j_gene: TRBJ2-3
v_gene: TRBV28
abundance: few
d_gene: -
CDR3aa: CASRGWGTQYF
CDR3nt: TGTGCCAGCAGGGGCTGGGGTACGCAGTATTTT

j_gene: TRBJ2-1
v_gene: TRBV3-1
abundance: -
d_gene: TRBD2
CDR3aa: CASSQRGLGRNNEQFF
CDR3nt: TGTGCCAGCAGCCAGCGAGGACTAGGGAGAAACAATGAGCAGTTCTTC

j_gene: TRBJ2-2
v_gene: TRBV9
abundance: once
d_gene: TRBD2
CDR3aa: CASSVILAGVETGELFF
CDR3nt: TGTGCCAGCAGCGTAATTCTAGCGGGAGTGGAAACCGGGGAGCTGTTTTTT

j_gene: TRBJ1-1
v_gene: TRBV5-1
abundance: -
d_gene: -
CDR3aa: CASSFAVGTEAFF
CDR3nt: TGCGCCAGCAGCTTCGCGGTAGGCACTGAAGCTTTCTTT

j_gene: TRBJ2-7
v_gene: TRBV4-1
abundance: few
d_gene: TRBD2
CDR3aa: CASSQTVLAGAYEQYF
CDR3nt: TGCGCCAGCAGCCAAACAGTACTAGCGGGGGCCTACGAGCAGTACTTC

j_gene: TRBJ1-1
v_gene: TRBV18
abundance: few
d_gene: -
CDR3aa: CASSPVLGNTEAFF
CDR3nt: TGTGCCAGCTCACCAGTGCTCGGAAACACTGAAGCTTTCTTT

j_gene: TRBJ2-5
v_gene: TRBV9
abundance: -
d_gene: -
CDR3aa: CASSAHVSSSGETQYF
CDR3nt: TGTGCCAGCAGCGCCCACGTCTCTTCCAGTGGGGAGACCCAGTACTTC